This TCR beta chain appears in the sequencing data of a study of T cell repertoires in cytomegalovirus infection. About the research overall: Epitope selection comprised recently identified HLA-C-restricted CMV epitopes and well-studied HLA-B-restricted CMV epitopes. An indication of both CMV infection and matching HLA type came from public TCR beta signatures. General study results and limits: Summed frequency of shared TCR beta families picked out CMV carriers who also had the relevant HLA. The ex vivo response was dominated by HLA-C-restricted CMV-specific TCR beta clonotypes.

The germline V gene encodes CDR1 SEHNR and CDR2 FQNEAQ (reference sequence). The ends lost 5 bases at V and 0 bases at J; junction bases unmatched: 4. The CDR3 spans 15 residues. This clonotype was detected a few times. As yet, its antigen is unknown. TCRdb re-called the reads through MiXCR, storing one row per CDR3 protein. The sample holds tens of thousands of distinct CDR3 sequences, 20% to 25% seen once. The sequenced sample was CD8+ T cells from cultured PBMCs, obtained from culture after CMV antigen stimulation. The source is a human donor in good health (CMV status not recorded). Some clones in this sample may be carry-over from other donors' samples. The chain employs TRBV7-9 and TRBJ2-4, with TRBD2 matching over 7 bases. CDR3 coding DNA: TGTGCCAGCAGCCCGACGGGGGGAGCCAAAAACATTCAGTACTTC. This encodes CASSPTGGAKNIQYF.